The 31 T cell receptor beta chains below all came from one sample that was sequenced in a study of shared clonotypes between healthy human individuals (dated by TCRdb to between 2020 and 2021). The method was the immunoSEQ multiplex PCR assay. TCRdb retrieved this table from immuneACCESS and kept in-frame rearrangements only. Not all clones are present; in checked studies, unresolved V genes account for under half, and no reason is known for the remainder. This sample lists 2 million to 2.5 million clones; 95% were detected once. Around 0.13% of the sample belongs to the ten largest clones. Sequencing was done on a sample of naive CD4+ T cells sorted from blood. The intended sense of this specimen's cell subset or site label: CD45RA+ positively selected. The receptors shown here come from a man younger than 30 in good health.

The chain has TRBV5-1 and TRBJ2-3, with TRBD2 matching over 7 bases. This CDR3 has 16 residues. Trimming cost V 2 bases and J 6 bases; bases outside gene matches: 12. Per the germline V gene, CDR1 is SGHRS and CDR2 is YFSETQ. The CDR3 nucleotides read TGCGCCAGCAGCTTCCTTGGGGGAGGGCCCATGGATACGCAGTATTTT. Translation gives CASSFLGGGPMDTQYF.

The gene calls are TRBV30 and TRBJ2-7, with D possibly being TRBD2 (5 bases). Trimming removed 3 bases at V and 2 bases at J, with 17 bases between. The CDR3 contains 15 residues. The V gene's germline CDR1 is GTSNPN and CDR2 SVGIG (reference sequence). The CDR3 DNA sequence: TGTGCCTGGAGCGCGGGCGCCCCGAGGACCTACGAGCAGTACTTC. Translated: CAWSAGAPRTYEQYF. The entire variable domain, with the rest obtained from reference TRBV30 and TRBJ2-7, is as follows: SQTIHQWPATLVQPVGSPLSLECTVEGTSNPNLYWYRQAAGRGLQLLFYSVGIGQISSEVPQNLSASRPQDRQFILSSKKLLLSDSGFYLCAWSAGAPRTYEQYFGPGTRLTVT.

The chain employs TRBV5-1 and TRBJ1-5; no definite D call. V lost 0 bases and J lost 3, with 10 bases in between. This CDR3 has 15 residues. Looked up from germline, CDR1 is SGHRS and CDR2 is YFSETQ. The CDR3 is CASSLGAGFNQPQHF. The CDR3 DNA reads as TGCGCCAGCAGCTTGGGGGCAGGTTTCAATCAGCCCCAGCATTTT.

CDR3 bases: TGTGCCAGCAGCTTAGCACAGAACTATGGCTACACCTTC. This codes for CASSLAQNYGYTF. The chain has TRBV7-2 and TRBJ1-2, with D uncertain. V was trimmed by 0 bases and J by 2 bases, leaving 4 bases between them. Germline CDR1 and CDR2: SGHTA and FQGNSA. The CDR3 spans 13 residues. Complete variable domain (other parts from reference TRBV7-2 and TRBJ1-2): GAGVSQSPSNKVTEKGKDVELRCDPISGHTALYWYRQSLGQGLEFLIYFQGNSAPDKSGLPSDRFSAERTGGSVSTLTIQRTQQEDSAVYLCASSLAQNYGYTFGSGTRLTVV.

The table lists this clone with a count of one. Here the CDR3 reads CASTRGRRGYEQYF. CDR3 nucleotides: TGTGCCAGCACCCGGGGGAGGAGGGGCTACGAGCAGTACTTC. The J gene is TRBJ2-7, the V gene TRBV5-6; D is possibly TRBD2 (6 bases). Looked up from germline, CDR1 is SGHDT and CDR2 is YYEEEE. The CDR3 totals 14 residues. The V end lost 6 bases, the J end lost 3 bases, and 16 bases lay between the germline ends.

V gene TRBV5-5 combines with J gene TRBJ1-2; D unresolved. V was cut by 4 bases and J by 0 bases, with 7 bases left in between. Per the germline V gene, CDR1 is SGHKS and CDR2 is YYEKEE (reference sequence). This CDR3 is 13 amino acids long. CDR3 nucleotides: TGTGCCAGCAGCCGAATAACTAACTATGGCTACACCTTC. It codes for CASSRITNYGYTF.

This clone was counted once. This chain joins TRBV2 and TRBJ2-4; D is perhaps TRBD1 (6 bases). The germline gives CDR1 SNHLY, CDR2 FYNNEI. Trimming left V 6 bases short and J 6 bases short, with 9 bases between. CDR3 length equals 12 residues. In DNA form, the CDR3 reads TGTGCCAGCAGGGGGGACACAAACATTCAGTACTTC. Amino acid sequence: CASRGDTNIQYF.

The V gene is TRBV7-8, the J gene TRBJ1-3, with 8 positions matching TRBD1. J lost 0 bases, V lost 5 bases, and 9 bases had no gene match. Germline CDR1 reads SGHVS; CDR2 reads FQNEAQ. CDR3 size: 17 residues. The CDR3 DNA reads TGTGCCAGCAGCCACCGGGACAGGACTAACTCTGGAAACACCATATATTTT. It translates to CASSHRDRTNSGNTIYF.

The chain joins TRBV6-1 to TRBJ2-2; no reliable D call. The CDR3 contains 14 residues. Germline-derived CDR1 and CDR2 are MNHNS and SASEGT. V gave up 1 base and J gave up 7 bases, with 10 bases separating them. The CDR3 is CASSEGGLNGELFF. CDR3 coding DNA: TGTGCCAGCAGTGAAGGTGGGCTCAACGGGGAGCTGTTTTTT.

The rearrangement joins TRBV4-3 to TRBJ2-7; D possibly corresponds to TRBD1 (5 bases). Germline V lookup: CDR1 LGHNA, CDR2 YSLEER. This CDR3 comprises 14 residues. V lost 0 bases to trimming and J lost 4 bases, with 10 bases between them. The CDR3 loop is CASSQEGRGYEQYF. The DNA of the CDR3 is TGCGCCAGCAGCCAAGAGGGTAGGGGTTACGAGCAGTACTTC.

The sample holds one count of this clone. J is TRBJ1-1 and V is TRBV10-3, with D possibly matching TRBD1 (6 bases). This CDR3 has 13 amino acids. The ends were cut back, 0 bases at V and 6 bases at J, with 8 bases in the middle. In germline, CDR1 is ENHRY, CDR2 SYGVKD. This chain's CDR3 is CAISESRGAEAFF. Here the CDR3 DNA reads TGTGCCATCAGTGAGTCGAGGGGGGCTGAAGCTTTCTTT.

This clone was detected only once. This chain joins TRBV19 and TRBJ1-5; TRBD1 matches at 8 bases. Germline CDR1 LNHDA, CDR2 SQIVND (reference sequence). There are 15 residues in the CDR3. After removal of 6 bases from V and 2 bases from J, the junction contained 6 bases not matched to a gene. The CDR3 region has the DNA TGTGCCAGTAGAGAGCAGGGGGCAGGCAATCAGCCCCAGCATTTT. It translates to CASREQGAGNQPQHF.

Worth noting for this clone: Other DNA sequences in the same sample also yield this CDR3. The chain carries TRBV15 and TRBJ1-3; D ambiguous. Germline CDR1 and CDR2: LNHNV and YYDKDF (reference sequence). Trimming took 0 bases from V and 0 from J, leaving 9 bases between them. This CDR3 contains 16 residues. The CDR3 is CATSRDPGSSGNTIYF. The CDR3 coding sequence is TGTGCCACCAGCAGAGATCCGGGGAGCTCTGGAAACACCATATATTTT. Full variable domain (outside the CDR3, taken from reference TRBV15 and TRBJ1-3): DAMVIQNPRYQVTQFGKPVTLSCSQTLNHNVMYWYQQKSSQAPKLLFHYYDKDFNNEADTPDNFQSRRPNTSFCFLDIRSPGLGDTAMYLCATSRDPGSSGNTIYFGEGSWLTVV.

The rearrangement uses TRBV5-4 and TRBJ1-4; no firm D call. CDR1 and CDR2 from the germline V gene are SGHNT and YYREEE (reference sequence). The CDR3 covers 15 residues. Trimming cost V 4 bases and J 0 bases, with 10 bases left between them. CDR3 nucleotide sequence: TGTGCCAGCAGCCCTTCTAGTGCAACTAATGAAAAACTGTTTTTT. This encodes CASSPSSATNEKLFF.

This clone has only one observation. The V and J genes are TRBV7-9 and TRBJ1-4, with D possibly matching TRBD1 (6 bases). The germline gives CDR1 SEHNR, CDR2 FQNEAQ (reference sequence). This CDR3 has 15 amino acids. V was pared by 1 base and J by 4 bases, with 10 bases between. CDR3 protein: CASSLGTANNEKLFF. The CDR3 DNA reads as TGTGCCAGCAGCTTAGGGACAGCCAATAATGAAAAACTGTTTTTT.

The J gene is TRBJ1-4, the V gene TRBV4-3, with D maybe TRBD1 (5 bases). The V end lost 5 bases, the J end lost 3 bases, and 13 bases lay between the germline ends. The CDR3 loop spans 15 amino acids. Per germline, CDR1 LGHNA and CDR2 YSLEER. The CDR3 bases are TGCGCCAGCAGCTACGCGGGGGAGGCTAATGAAAAACTGTTTTTT. Translated, it gives CASSYAGEANEKLFF.

The V gene is TRBV7-9, the J gene TRBJ1-1; D gene ambiguous. Looked up from germline, CDR1 is SEHNR and CDR2 is FQNEAQ (reference sequence). The V end was cut by 5 bases, the J end by 7 bases, with 11 bases between. The CDR3 is 12 amino acids. The DNA of the CDR3 is TGTGCCAGCAGCCTCGAGCGGGGTGAAGCTTTCTTT. Residues: CASSLERGEAFF. Together with reference TRBV7-9 and TRBJ1-1, the CDR3 gives the full variable domain: DTGVSQNPRHKITKRGQNVTFRCDPISEHNRLYWYRQTLGQGPEFLTYFQNEAQLEKSRLLSDRFSAERPKGSFSTLEIQRTEQGDSAMYLCASSLERGEAFFGQGTRLTVV.

The chain has TRBV21-1 and TRBJ2-1; TRBD1, as called in the table, went unchecked against the DNA. TRBV21-1 is deemed a pseudogene. This CDR3 is 19 amino acids long. The CDR3 nucleotides read TGTGCCAGCAGCAAAAGAGGCCTTCAGGGGAAAAGCTCCTACAATGAGCAGTTCTTC. This encodes CASSKRGLQGKSSYNEQFF.

V is TRBV5-6 and J is TRBJ2-2; D remains unclear. V was shortened by 2 bases and J by 6 bases, with 11 bases between the two germline ends. Germline assignment: CDR1 SGHDT and CDR2 YYEEEE. The length of the CDR3 is 14 residues. The CDR3 bases are TGTGCCAGCAGCTTAGTACCGCAGGCCGGGGAGCTGTTTTTT. Translating it yields CASSLVPQAGELFF.

J is TRBJ2-1 and V is TRBV10-3, with D possibly TRBD2 on 6 matching bases. Germline assignment: CDR1 ENHRY and CDR2 SYGVKD. V lost 6 bases, J lost 0 bases, and 12 bases lay in between. The length of the CDR3 is 15 residues. CDR3 nucleotide sequence: TGTGCCATCAGAATAGCGGATTCCTCCTACAATGAGCAGTTCTTC. This codes for CAIRIADSSYNEQFF.

The J gene is TRBJ1-2, the V gene TRBV2; TRBD1 matches at 7 bases. Germline trimming cut 0 bases from V and 8 bases from J; bases unmatched to any gene: 9. Germline V gives CDR1 SNHLY, CDR2 FYNNEI. The CDR3 consists of 15 residues. This chain's CDR3 is CASSEAGTYRGGYTF. Written as DNA, the CDR3 is TGTGCCAGCAGTGAAGCGGGCACCTACAGGGGCGGCTACACCTTC.

This CDR3 is CASSLEGGTTDTQYF. CDR3 nucleotide sequence: TGTGCCAGCAGCTTAGAGGGCGGAACCACAGATACGCAGTATTTT. The chain recombines TRBV7-4 with TRBJ2-3; D is uncertain. Germline CDR1 SGHVT, CDR2 SQSDAQ. Trimming left V 1 base short and J 2 bases short, with 10 bases between. The CDR3 runs to 15 residues.

This clone was observed a handful of times. The same CDR3 arises from other DNA sequences in this sample as well. The gene calls are TRBV29-1 and TRBJ1-2, with a possible D match to TRBD1 (6 bases). The CDR3 totals 12 residues. The ends were cut back, 4 bases at V and 4 bases at J, with 10 bases in the middle. Germline CDR1 is SQVTM and CDR2 is ANQGSEA. CDR3 coding DNA: TGCAGCGTTGTCCAGGGGACCTATGGCTACACCTTC. It translates to CSVVQGTYGYTF.

This clone was counted a few times. The chain employs TRBV6-1 and TRBJ2-1; 10 nucleotides agree with TRBD2. Germline V CDR1 and CDR2: MNHNS, SASEGT. CDR3 length equals 15 residues. The junction had 11 bases not matched to a gene; V was cut back by 8 bases and J by 7 bases. In nucleotides, the CDR3 is TGTGCCAGCGCCCGGGCTAGCGGGAGTTCTAATGAGCAGTTCTTC. The encoded protein is CASARASGSSNEQFF.

V and J are TRBV5-5 and TRBJ2-7, with D hard to call. This CDR3 has 14 amino acids. With 1 base removed from V and 0 bases from J, the gap between germline ends came to 8 bases. Germline lookup yields CDR1 SGHKS and CDR2 YYEKEE (reference sequence). As DNA, the CDR3 is TGTGCCAGCAGCTTGTCTGCCGACTCCTACGAGCAGTACTTC. Translating it yields CASSLSADSYEQYF.

This chain links TRBV28 with TRBJ1-2; 10 bases are shared with TRBD1. Germline loops: CDR1 MDHEN, CDR2 SYDVKM. The CDR3 has 14 residues. V dropped 6 bases and J dropped 6; count of bases not matched to a gene: 7. In DNA form, the CDR3 reads TGTGCCAGCAGGAACGGGGACAGGGGACATGGCTACACCTTC. Translated, it gives CASRNGDRGHGYTF.

The chain has TRBV27 and TRBJ2-7, with 9 bases fitting TRBD2. Trimming removed 6 bases from V and 2 bases from J; junction bases left unmatched: 5. The CDR3 has 14 residues. CDR1 MNHEY and CDR2 SMNVEV come from the germline V gene (reference sequence). The CDR3 DNA follows: TGTGCCAGCAGGACGGGACTAGCTGCCTACGAGCAGTACTTC. As protein: CASRTGLAAYEQYF.

The J gene is TRBJ2-7, the V gene TRBV10-3; 12 nucleotides match TRBD2. CDR1 and CDR2 from the germline V gene are ENHRY and SYGVKD. The length of the CDR3 is 14 residues. V lost 11 bases to trimming and J lost 3 bases; unmatched junction nucleotides: 8. The CDR3 here is CASTLAGGRYEQYF. DNA of the CDR3: TGTGCCTCGACACTAGCGGGAGGACGCTACGAGCAGTACTTC.

The rearrangement links TRBV4-1 to TRBJ2-5; D gene unclear. The CDR3 has 14 amino acids. CDR1 is MGHRA, CDR2 YSYEKL, per germline. Trimming pared 1 base from V and 5 bases from J, leaving 11 bases between. The CDR3 spells CASSQVVVVETQYF. DNA for the CDR3: TGCGCCAGCAGCCAAGTCGTAGTGGTGGAGACCCAGTACTTC.

The chain uses TRBV19 and TRBJ2-5, with D hard to call. This CDR3 is built from 15 residues. Germline lookup yields CDR1 LNHDA and CDR2 SQIVND (reference sequence). Trimming pared 3 bases from V and 5 bases from J, leaving 16 bases between. The CDR3 sequence: CASSIELTLSETQYF. In DNA, the CDR3 is TGTGCCAGTAGTATTGAGCTAACGCTATCCGAGACCCAGTACTTC.

This clone was picked up one time. This chain links TRBV4-1 with TRBJ1-4; possible D gene TRBD1, 6 bases. Germline V gene data show CDR1 as MGHRA and CDR2 as YSYEKL. The germline V and J ends were trimmed by 4 bases and 7 bases, with 16 bases remaining between them. This CDR3 region has 15 residues. Written as DNA, the CDR3 is TGCGCCAGCAGCCCAGGGAGGGCCAGGGGTGAAAAACTGTTTTTT. Its translation is CASSPGRARGEKLFF.